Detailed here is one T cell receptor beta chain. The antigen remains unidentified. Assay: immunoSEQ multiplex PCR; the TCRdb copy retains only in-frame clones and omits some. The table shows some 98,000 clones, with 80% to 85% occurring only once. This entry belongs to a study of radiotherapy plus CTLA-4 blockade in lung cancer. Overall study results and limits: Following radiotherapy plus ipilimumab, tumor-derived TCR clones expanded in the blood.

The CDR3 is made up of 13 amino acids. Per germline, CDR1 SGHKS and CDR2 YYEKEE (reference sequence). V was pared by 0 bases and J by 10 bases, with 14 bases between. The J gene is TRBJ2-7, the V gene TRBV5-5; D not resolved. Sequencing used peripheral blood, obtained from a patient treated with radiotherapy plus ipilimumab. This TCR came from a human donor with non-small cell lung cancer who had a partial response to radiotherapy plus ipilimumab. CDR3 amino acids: CASSLVADFPQYF. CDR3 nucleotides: TGTGCCAGCAGCTTGGTGGCGGATTTTCCCCAGTACTTC. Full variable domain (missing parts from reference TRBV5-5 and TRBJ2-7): DAGVTQSPTHLIKTRGQQVTLRCSPISGHKSVSWYQQVLGQGPQFIFQYYEKEERGRGNFPDRFSARQFPNYSSELNVNALLLGDSALYLCASSLVADFPQYFGPGTRLTVT.